Following are 7 T cell receptor beta chains from one sample sequenced in a study of T cell responses to AZD1222 COVID-19 vaccine. TCRdb keeps only in-frame clones here, not all; method: immunoSEQ multiplex PCR. Among nearly 110,000 clones listed, roughly 90% were seen once. This sample comprised peripheral blood, obtained 28 days after the second AZD1222 dose. The receptors stem from an adult who received the AZD1222 COVID-19 vaccine.

This sequence joins TRBV5-6 and TRBJ1-2; tentative D call: TRBD1 (5 bases). The germline gives CDR1 SGHDT, CDR2 YYEEEE. CDR3 size: 13 residues. V lost 0 bases and J lost 8, with 11 bases in between. CDR3 in DNA: TGTGCCAGCAGCTTGGCCGGGGCAGGAGGCTACACCTTC. Protein product: CASSLAGAGGYTF.

The CDR3 DNA follows: TGTGCCAGCAGTTTACCCGGCAGGGATGGGAAACTGTTTTTT. It yields the protein CASSLPGRDGKLFF. The chain employs TRBV27 and TRBJ1-4; D is possibly TRBD1 (5 bases). The CDR3 contains 14 residues. Trimming cost V 2 bases and J 11 bases, with 15 bases left between them. CDR1 MNHEY and CDR2 SMNVEV come from the germline V gene (reference sequence).

The V call is TRBV6-5, the J call TRBJ1-2; D might be TRBD1 (6 bases). The CDR3 runs 16 residues. The germline V and J ends were trimmed by 4 bases and 4 bases, with 19 bases remaining between them. Germline V gene sequence: CDR1 MNHEY, CDR2 SVGAGI. The CDR3 loop reads CASSSKTGPNGYGYTF. The CDR3, as DNA: TGTGCCAGCAGTTCAAAGACAGGACCCAATGGCTATGGCTACACCTTC.

V and J are TRBV6-4 and TRBJ2-2; D is possibly TRBD1 (6 bases). The V end lost 4 bases, the J end lost 5 bases, and 8 bases lay between the germline ends. CDR1 is MRHNA and CDR2 is SNTAGT in the germline V gene. The CDR3 covers 13 residues. In DNA form, the CDR3 reads TGTGCCAGCAGTGGGGACACGACCGGGGAGCTGTTTTTT. Its translation: CASSGDTTGELFF.

The chain combines TRBV5-6 with TRBJ1-1, with D perhaps TRBD1 (5 bases). Deletions cut 2 bases from V and 2 bases from J, with 22 bases between. Germline CDR1 is SGHDT and CDR2 is YYEEEE. This CDR3 is 18 amino acids long. In nucleotides, the CDR3 is TGTGCCAGCAGCTTAAACCGTGGGACCAAAGTAGTCAACACTGAAGCTTTCTTT. Translation: CASSLNRGTKVVNTEAFF.

V usage is TRBV5-1 and J usage is TRBJ2-1, with D maybe TRBD2 (6 bases). The CDR3 length is 14 residues. V was clipped by 0 bases and J by 14 bases, with 18 bases between them. Germline V gene sequence: CDR1 SGHRS, CDR2 YFSETQ. CDR3 loop: CASSLAGGARLKFF. The CDR3 region has the DNA TGCGCCAGCAGCTTGGCCGGAGGGGCTAGACTAAAGTTCTTC. The complete variable domain, with remaining parts taken from reference TRBV5-1 and TRBJ2-1, reads KAGVTQTPRYLIKTRGQQVTLSCSPISGHRSVSWYQQTPGQGLQFLFEYFSETQRNKGNFPGRFSGRQFSNSRSEMNVSTLELGDSALYLCASSLAGGARLKFFGPGTRLTVL.

The rearrangement links TRBV24-1 to TRBJ2-1; D may correspond to TRBD1 or TRBD2 (5 bases each). Trimming cost V 2 bases and J 6 bases, with 10 bases left between them. Germline V gene lookup returns CDR1 KGHDR and CDR2 SFDVKD. This CDR3 has 14 residues. The CDR3 reads CATSDYGTSNEQFF. In nucleotides, the CDR3 is TGTGCCACCAGTGATTACGGGACGTCCAATGAGCAGTTCTTC.